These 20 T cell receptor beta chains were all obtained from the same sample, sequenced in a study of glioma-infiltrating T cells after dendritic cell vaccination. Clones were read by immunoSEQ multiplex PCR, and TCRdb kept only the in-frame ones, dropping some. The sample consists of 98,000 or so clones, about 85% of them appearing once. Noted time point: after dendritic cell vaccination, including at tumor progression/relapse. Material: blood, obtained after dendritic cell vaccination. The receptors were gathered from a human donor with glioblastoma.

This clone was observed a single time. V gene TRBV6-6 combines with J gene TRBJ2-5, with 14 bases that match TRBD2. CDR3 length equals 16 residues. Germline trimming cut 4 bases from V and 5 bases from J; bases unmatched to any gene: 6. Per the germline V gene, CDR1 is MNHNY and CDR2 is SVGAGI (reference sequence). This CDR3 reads CASSFGTSGSEETQYF. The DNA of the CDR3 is TGTGCCAGCAGTTTTGGGACTAGCGGGAGTGAGGAGACCCAGTACTTC.

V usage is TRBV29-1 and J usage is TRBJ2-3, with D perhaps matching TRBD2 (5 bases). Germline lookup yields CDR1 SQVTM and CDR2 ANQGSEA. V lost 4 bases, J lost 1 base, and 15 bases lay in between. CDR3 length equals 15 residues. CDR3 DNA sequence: TGCAGCGTTGGAAGAGGGTCGGCCGGCACAGATACGCAGTATTTT. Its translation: CSVGRGSAGTDTQYF.

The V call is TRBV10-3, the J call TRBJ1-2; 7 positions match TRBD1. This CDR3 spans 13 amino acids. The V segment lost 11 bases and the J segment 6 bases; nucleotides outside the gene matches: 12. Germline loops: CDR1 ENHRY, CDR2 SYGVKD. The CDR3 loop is CAVGTVDFNGYTF. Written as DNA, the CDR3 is TGTGCCGTCGGGACAGTAGATTTCAATGGCTACACCTTC.

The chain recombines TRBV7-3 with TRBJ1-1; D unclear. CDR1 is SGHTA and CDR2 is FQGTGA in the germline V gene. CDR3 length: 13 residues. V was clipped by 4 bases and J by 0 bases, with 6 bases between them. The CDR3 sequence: CASSSQMNTEAFF. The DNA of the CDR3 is TGTGCCAGCAGCTCGCAGATGAACACTGAAGCTTTCTTT.

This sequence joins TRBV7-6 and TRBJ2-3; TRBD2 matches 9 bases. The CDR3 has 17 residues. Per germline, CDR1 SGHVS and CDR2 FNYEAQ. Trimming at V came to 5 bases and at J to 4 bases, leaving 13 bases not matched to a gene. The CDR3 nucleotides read TGTGCCAGCAGCCCGCTCCAACCGGGACTAGCAGCAGATACGCAGTATTTT. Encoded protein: CASSPLQPGLAADTQYF.

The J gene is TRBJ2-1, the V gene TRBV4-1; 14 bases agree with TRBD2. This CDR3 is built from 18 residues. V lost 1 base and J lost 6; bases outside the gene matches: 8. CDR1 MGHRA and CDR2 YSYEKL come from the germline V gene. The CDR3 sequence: CASSQVSGTSGSPNEQFF. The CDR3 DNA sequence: TGCGCCAGCAGCCAAGTATCCGGGACTAGCGGGAGTCCCAATGAGCAGTTCTTC.

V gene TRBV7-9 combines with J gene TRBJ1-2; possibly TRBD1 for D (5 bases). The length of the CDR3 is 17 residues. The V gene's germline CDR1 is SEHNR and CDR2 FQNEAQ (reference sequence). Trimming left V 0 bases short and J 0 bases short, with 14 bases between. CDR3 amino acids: CASSLAAEGRANYGYTF. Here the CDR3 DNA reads TGTGCCAGCAGCTTAGCCGCTGAGGGGAGGGCTAACTATGGCTACACCTTC.

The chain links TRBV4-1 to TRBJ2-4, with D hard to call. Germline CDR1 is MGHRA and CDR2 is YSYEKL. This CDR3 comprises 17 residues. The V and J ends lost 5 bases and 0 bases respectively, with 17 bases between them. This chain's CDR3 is CASSLTRQELAKNIQYF. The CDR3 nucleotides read TGCGCCAGCAGCTTGACCCGACAAGAACTAGCCAAAAACATTCAGTACTTC.

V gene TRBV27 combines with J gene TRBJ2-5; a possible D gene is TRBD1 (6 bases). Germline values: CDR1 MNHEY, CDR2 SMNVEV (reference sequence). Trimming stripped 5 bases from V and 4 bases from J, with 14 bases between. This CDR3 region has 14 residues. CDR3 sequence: CASSGQFHLETQYF. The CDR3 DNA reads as TGTGCCAGCAGTGGACAGTTTCACTTAGAGACCCAGTACTTC.

The CDR3 is CAWQREDTEAFF. The CDR3, as DNA: TGTGCCTGGCAGAGGGAGGACACTGAAGCTTTCTTT. The chain joins TRBV30 to TRBJ1-1; unclear D gene. The CDR3 sequence is 12 residues long. Germline V gives CDR1 GTSNPN, CDR2 SVGIG (reference sequence). V was cut by 5 bases and J by 3 bases, with 10 bases left in between.

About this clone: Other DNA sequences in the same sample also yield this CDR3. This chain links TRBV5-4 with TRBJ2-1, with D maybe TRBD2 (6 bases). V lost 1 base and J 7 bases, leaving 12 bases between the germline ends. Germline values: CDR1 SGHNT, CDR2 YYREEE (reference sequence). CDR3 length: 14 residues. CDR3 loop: CASSLLAGRNEQFF. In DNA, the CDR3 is TGTGCCAGCAGCTTGTTAGCAGGGAGGAATGAGCAGTTCTTC. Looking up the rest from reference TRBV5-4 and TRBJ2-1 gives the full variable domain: ETGVTQSPTHLIKTRGQQVTLRCSSQSGHNTVSWYQQALGQGPQFIFQYYREEENGRGNFPPRFSGLQFPNYSSELNVNALELDDSALYLCASSLLAGRNEQFFGPGTRLTVL.

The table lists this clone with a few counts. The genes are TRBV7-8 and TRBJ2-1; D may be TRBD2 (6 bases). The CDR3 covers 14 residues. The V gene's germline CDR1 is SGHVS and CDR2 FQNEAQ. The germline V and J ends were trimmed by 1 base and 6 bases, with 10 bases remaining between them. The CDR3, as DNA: TGTGCCAGCAGCTTAGGGGGAGGCAGCAATGAGCAGTTCTTC. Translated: CASSLGGGSNEQFF.

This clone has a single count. For the CDR3, the DNA is TGCGCCAGCAGCTCAAGGGACAGGGGGGGGTACGAGCAGTACTTC. Translating it yields CASSSRDRGGYEQYF. The rearrangement joins TRBV5-1 to TRBJ2-7; 11 bases align to TRBD1. Germline values: CDR1 SGHRS, CDR2 YFSETQ. The CDR3 is 15 residues long. V dropped 3 bases and J dropped 4; count of bases not matched to a gene: 6.

CDR3 in amino acids: CAISEDRDYEQYF. The CDR3 nucleotides read TGTGCCATCAGTGAGGACAGGGACTACGAGCAGTACTTC. This rearrangement joins TRBV10-3 to TRBJ2-7; 7 bases line up with TRBD1. This CDR3 contains 13 residues. The junction had 1 base not matched to a gene; V was cut back by 2 bases and J by 3 bases. CDR1 and CDR2 from the germline V gene are ENHRY and SYGVKD.

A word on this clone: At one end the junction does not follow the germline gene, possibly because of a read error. This CDR3 reads CASSFDGTGVLMW. DNA of the CDR3: TGTGCCAGCAGCTTTGACGGGACAGGGGTGTTAATGTGG. V gene TRBV11-2 combines with J gene TRBJ1-2, with 10 bases matching TRBD1. The CDR3 spans 13 residues. CDR1 is SGHAT, CDR2 FQNNGV, per germline.

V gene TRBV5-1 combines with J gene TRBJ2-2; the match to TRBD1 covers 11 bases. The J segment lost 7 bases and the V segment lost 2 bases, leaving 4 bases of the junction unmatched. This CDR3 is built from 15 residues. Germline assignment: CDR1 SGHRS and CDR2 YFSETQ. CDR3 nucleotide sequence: TGCGCCAGCAGCTTTGGACAGGGGGCAGGCGGGGAGCTGTTTTTT. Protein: CASSFGQGAGGELFF.

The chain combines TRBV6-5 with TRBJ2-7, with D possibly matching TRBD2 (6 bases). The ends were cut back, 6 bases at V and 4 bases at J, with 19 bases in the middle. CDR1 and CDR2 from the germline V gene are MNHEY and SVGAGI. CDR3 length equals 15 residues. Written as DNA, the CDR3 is TGTGCCAGCAGCCTACGGGACTCCCTGAGGTACGAGCAGTACTTC. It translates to CASSLRDSLRYEQYF.

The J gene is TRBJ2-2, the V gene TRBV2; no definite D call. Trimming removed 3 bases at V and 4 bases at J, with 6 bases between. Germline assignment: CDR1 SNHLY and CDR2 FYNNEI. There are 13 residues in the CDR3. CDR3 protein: CASSDIPTGELFF. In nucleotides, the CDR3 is TGTGCCAGCAGTGATATTCCCACCGGGGAGCTGTTTTTT. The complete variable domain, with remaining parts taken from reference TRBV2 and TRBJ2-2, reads EPEVTQTPSHQVTQMGQEVILRCVPISNHLYFYWYRQILGQKVEFLVSFYNNEISEKSEIFDDQFSVERPDGSNFTLKIRSTKLEDSAMYFCASSDIPTGELFFGEGSRLTVL.

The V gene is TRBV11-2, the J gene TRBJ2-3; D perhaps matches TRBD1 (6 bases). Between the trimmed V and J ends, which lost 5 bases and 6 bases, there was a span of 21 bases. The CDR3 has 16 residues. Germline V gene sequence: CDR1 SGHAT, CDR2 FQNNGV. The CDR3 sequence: CASSLTGTTSVDTQYF. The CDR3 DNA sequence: TGTGCCAGCAGCCTCACCGGGACAACCTCCGTGGATACGCAGTATTTT.

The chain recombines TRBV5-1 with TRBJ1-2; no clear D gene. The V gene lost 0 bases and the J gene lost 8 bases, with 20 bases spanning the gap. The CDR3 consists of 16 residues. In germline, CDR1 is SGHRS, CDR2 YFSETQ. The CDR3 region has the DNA TGCGCCAGCAGCTTGGCGGTGGGCCTCCGCGATGGGGGCTACACCTTC. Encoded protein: CASSLAVGLRDGGYTF.